This is a list of T cell receptor beta chains from one sample in a study of technical replicates of blood from a few donors. Sequencing was performed with immunoSEQ multiplex PCR; in TCRdb, only in-frame clones are kept and a portion is missing. The sample includes about 81,000 clones, 96% seen only once; the top ten take around 0.2%. Sequences were obtained from T cells isolated from PBMCs. The receptors were gathered from a human donor in good health. Each CDR3 is given with its conserved first and last residue. A D gene is named only where the DNA matches it firmly. Only part of the rows carry a size: once, few, many, or a class if the clone is expanded.

J | size | D | V | CDR3 | DNA
TRBJ1-1 | NA | NA | TRBV6-1 | CASSDMLGGYTEAFF | TGTGCCAGCAGTGACATGCTTGGGGGGTACACTGAAGCTTTCTTT
TRBJ2-1 | NA | TRBD1 | TRBV4-1 | CASSQDPGQLYNEQFF | TGCGCCAGCAGCCAAGACCCGGGACAGCTCTACAATGAGCAGTTCTTC
TRBJ2-7 | NA | TRBD1 | TRBV27 | CASSYWDRGARQYF | TGTGCCAGCAGTTACTGGGACAGGGGAGCGAGGCAGTACTTC
TRBJ1-5 | NA | NA | TRBV4-2 | CASSQEEFRNQPQHF | TGTGCCAGCAGCCAAGAGGAGTTCCGCAATCAGCCCCAGCATTTT
TRBJ1-2 | NA | TRBD1 | TRBV29-1 | CSAGQDYGYTF | TGCAGCGCTGGACAGGACTATGGCTACACCTTC
TRBJ1-1 | NA | NA | TRBV18 | CASSPSGETEAFF | TGTGCCAGCTCACCTTCCGGGGAAACTGAAGCTTTCTTT
TRBJ2-3 | NA | TRBD2 | TRBV5-1 | CASSLGLAGSTDTQYF | TGCGCCAGCAGCTTGGGACTAGCGGGAAGCACAGATACGCAGTATTTT
TRBJ2-7 | NA | TRBD2 | TRBV5-8 | CASSLLPGLAGKKSSYEQYF | TGTGCCAGCAGCTTGTTACCGGGACTAGCGGGAAAGAAGAGCTCCTACGAGCAGTACTTC
TRBJ2-1 | NA | NA | TRBV4-1 | CASSQGLDRGINEQFF | TGCGCCAGCAGCCAAGGTCTGGACCGGGGGATCAATGAGCAGTTCTTC
TRBJ1-1 | NA | TRBD1 | TRBV29-1 | CSVTGVNTEAFF | TGCAGCGTTACAGGGGTGAACACTGAAGCTTTCTTT
TRBJ2-2 | NA | TRBD2 | TRBV6-6 | CASSSTSGYTGELFF | TGTGCCAGCAGTTCGACTAGCGGATACACCGGGGAGCTGTTTTTT
TRBJ1-4 | NA | NA | TRBV2 | CASSRQATNEKLFF | TGTGCCAGCAGTCGACAGGCAACTAATGAAAAACTGTTTTTT
TRBJ2-5 | once | TRBD2 | TRBV7-9 | CASSLGLALETQYF | TGTGCCAGCAGCTTGGGACTAGCGTTAGAGACCCAGTACTTC
TRBJ2-7 | few | TRBD1 | TRBV29-1 | CSVEDGEGADSYEQYF | TGCAGCGTTGAAGATGGTGAGGGGGCCGACTCCTACGAGCAGTACTTC
TRBJ1-6 | NA | NA | TRBV15 | CATSRDSSYNSPLHF | TGTGCCACCAGCAGAGACAGCTCCTATAATTCACCCCTCCACTTT
TRBJ1-2 | NA | TRBD1 | TRBV7-8 | CASSLDGTASILYGYTF | TGTGCCAGCAGCTTAGATGGGACAGCCTCTATCCTCTATGGCTACACCTTC
TRBJ1-1 | NA | TRBD1 | TRBV4-1 | CASSQAFDRGNTEAFF | TGCGCCAGCAGCCAAGCCTTCGACAGGGGGAACACTGAAGCTTTCTTT
TRBJ1-2 | NA | NA | TRBV25-1 | CASSDSSLYGYTF | TGTGCCAGCAGTGATTCGTCTCTTTATGGCTACACCTTC
TRBJ1-4 | NA | TRBD1 | TRBV30 | CAWSFTDRDNEKLFF | TGTGCCTGGAGTTTTACCGACAGGGATAATGAAAAACTGTTTTTT
TRBJ2-2 | NA | NA | TRBV10-3 | CAISESEDTGELFF | TGTGCCATCAGTGAGTCGGAGGATACCGGGGAGCTGTTTTTT
TRBJ1-2 | NA | NA | TRBV25-1 | CASSPGIANYGYTF | TGTGCCAGCAGCCCAGGGATAGCTAACTATGGCTACACCTTC
TRBJ1-1 | NA | NA | TRBV5-1 | CASSSLTQREAFF | TGCGCCAGCAGCTCCCTAACTCAACGGGAAGCTTTCTTT
TRBJ2-1 | NA | TRBD2 | TRBV7-9 | CASSFHLFFRDYSNNEQFF | TGTGCCAGCAGCTTTCACCTCTTCTTTCGGGACTACTCTAACAATGAGCAGTTCTTC
TRBJ1-1 | once | TRBD1 | TRBV2 | CASRTQGENTEAFF | TGTGCCAGCAGGACTCAGGGGGAGAACACTGAAGCTTTCTTT
TRBJ2-3 | NA | NA | TRBV5-4 | CASRADSVGRTDTQYF | TGTGCCAGCAGGGCAGACAGTGTCGGTCGCACAGATACGCAGTATTTT
TRBJ2-7 | NA | NA | TRBV4-1 | CASSQSGLTYEQYF | TGCGCCAGCAGCCAGTCTGGCCTCACCTACGAGCAGTACTTC
TRBJ2-3 | NA | NA | TRBV5-8 | CASSLRSGVGTDTQYF | TGTGCCAGCAGCTTGAGGTCGGGGGTCGGCACAGATACGCAGTATTTT
TRBJ1-1 | NA | NA | TRBV25-1 | CASSANRAANTEAFF | TGTGCCAGCAGTGCAAACAGGGCAGCGAACACTGAAGCTTTCTTT
TRBJ2-3 | once | NA | TRBV7-9 | CASSLAGATDTQYF | TGTGCCAGCAGCTTAGCGGGGGCCACAGATACGCAGTATTTT
TRBJ1-2 | NA | NA | TRBV10-3 | CAISESTLRDSYGYTF | TGTGCCATCAGTGAGTCTACTCTACGGGATAGCTATGGCTACACCTTC
TRBJ1-1 | NA | NA | TRBV7-9 | CASSLRGGGNTEAFF | TGTGCCAGCAGCTTAAGGGGGGGCGGGAACACTGAAGCTTTCTTT
TRBJ2-5 | NA | TRBD2 | TRBV27 | CASSPGGTSSQETQYF | TGTGCCAGCAGTCCTGGGGGGACTAGCTCCCAAGAGACCCAGTACTTC
TRBJ1-1 | NA | NA | TRBV4-1 | CASSPKGGQNTEAFF | TGCGCCAGCAGCCCGAAAGGGGGACAGAACACTGAAGCTTTCTTT
TRBJ2-6 | NA | NA | TRBV5-8 | CASSPTSAANVLTF | TGTGCCAGCAGTCCGACATCCGCGGCCAACGTCCTGACTTTC
TRBJ1-5 | NA | TRBD1 | TRBV10-2 | CASQGQGNQPQHF | TGCGCCAGCCAGGGACAGGGGAACCAGCCCCAGCATTTT
TRBJ1-2 | NA | NA | TRBV7-6 | CASSLALGGNYGYTF | TGTGCCAGCAGCTTAGCGCTCGGCGGGAACTATGGCTACACCTTC
TRBJ2-2 | NA | NA | TRBV7-9 | CASSSGASGELFF | TGTGCCAGCAGCTCAGGGGCAAGCGGGGAGCTGTTTTTT
TRBJ1-1 | NA | NA | TRBV6-1 | CASSHRENTEAFF | TGTGCCAGCAGTCACAGGGAGAACACTGAAGCTTTCTTT
TRBJ2-5 | NA | NA | TRBV27 | CASGQYQETQYF | TGTGCCAGCGGCCAGTACCAAGAGACCCAGTACTTC
TRBJ1-1 | NA | NA | TRBV7-9 | CASSLGSPEAFF | TGTGCCAGCAGCTTAGGCAGTCCTGAAGCTTTCTTT
TRBJ2-4 | NA | TRBD2 | TRBV30 | CAWSVAGGGIQYF | TGTGCCTGGAGTGTAGCGGGGGGGGGCATTCAGTACTTC
TRBJ1-5 | NA | NA | TRBV6-5 | CASSPWMLSSGPQHF | TGTGCCAGCAGTCCTTGGATGCTGTCCTCGGGGCCCCAGCATTTT
TRBJ2-3 | NA | NA | TRBV29-1 | CSVESYGSTDTQYF | TGCAGCGTTGAGTCTTATGGCAGCACAGATACGCAGTATTTT
TRBJ1-2 | NA | TRBD1 | TRBV6-1 | CASSPTGKISGGYTF | TGTGCCAGCAGCCCGACAGGGAAGATATCTGGTGGCTACACCTTC